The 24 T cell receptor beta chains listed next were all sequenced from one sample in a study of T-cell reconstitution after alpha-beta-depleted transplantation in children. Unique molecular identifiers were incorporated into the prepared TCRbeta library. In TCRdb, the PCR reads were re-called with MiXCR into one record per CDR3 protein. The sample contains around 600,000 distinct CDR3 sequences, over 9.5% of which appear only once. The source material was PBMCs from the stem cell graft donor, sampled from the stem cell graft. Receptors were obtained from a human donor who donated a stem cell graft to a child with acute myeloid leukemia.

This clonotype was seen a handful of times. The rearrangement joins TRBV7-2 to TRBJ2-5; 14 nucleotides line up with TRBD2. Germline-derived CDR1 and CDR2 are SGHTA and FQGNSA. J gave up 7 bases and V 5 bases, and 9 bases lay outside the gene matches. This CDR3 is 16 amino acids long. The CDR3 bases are TGTGCCAGCAGCCCGGGACTAGCGGGAGTGTCTGCGACCCAGTACTTC. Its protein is CASSPGLAGVSATQYF.

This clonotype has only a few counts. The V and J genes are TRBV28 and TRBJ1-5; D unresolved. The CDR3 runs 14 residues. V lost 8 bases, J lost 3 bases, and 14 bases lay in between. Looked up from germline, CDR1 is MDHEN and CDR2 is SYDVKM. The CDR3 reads CASLGGEANQPQHF. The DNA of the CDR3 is TGTGCCAGCCTAGGAGGTGAGGCCAATCAGCCCCAGCATTTT. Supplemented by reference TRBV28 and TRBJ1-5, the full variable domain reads DVKVTQSSRYLVKRTGEKVFLECVQDMDHENMFWYRQDPGLGLRLIYFSYDVKMKEKGDIPEGYSVSREKKERFSLILESASTNQTSMYLCASLGGEANQPQHFGDGTRLSIL.

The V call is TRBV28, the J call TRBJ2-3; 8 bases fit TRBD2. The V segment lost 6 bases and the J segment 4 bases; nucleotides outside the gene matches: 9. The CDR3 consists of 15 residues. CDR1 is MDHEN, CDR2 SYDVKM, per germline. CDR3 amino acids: CASSPREGWADTQYF. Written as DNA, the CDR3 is TGTGCCAGCAGCCCCCGGGAGGGCTGGGCAGATACGCAGTATTTT.

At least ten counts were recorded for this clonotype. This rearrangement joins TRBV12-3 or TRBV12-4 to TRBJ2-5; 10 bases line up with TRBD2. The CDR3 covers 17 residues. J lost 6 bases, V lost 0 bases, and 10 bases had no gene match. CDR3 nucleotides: TGTGCCAGCAGTTTAGCAGGGGCTAGCGGGAGTCAAAAGACCCAGTACTTC. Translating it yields CASSLAGASGSQKTQYF.

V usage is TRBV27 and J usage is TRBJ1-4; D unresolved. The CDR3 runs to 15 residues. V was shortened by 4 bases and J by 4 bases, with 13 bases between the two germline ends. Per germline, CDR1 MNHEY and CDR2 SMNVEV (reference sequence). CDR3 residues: CASSSRRILNEKLFF. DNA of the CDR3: TGTGCCAGCAGTTCCCGGAGGATTCTTAATGAAAAACTGTTTTTT. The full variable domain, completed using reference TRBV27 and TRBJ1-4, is EAQVTQNPRYLITVTGKKLTVTCSQNMNHEYMSWYRQDPGLGLRQIYYSMNVEVTDKGDVPEGYKVSRKEKRNFPLILESPSPNQTSLYFCASSSRRILNEKLFFGSGTQLSVL.

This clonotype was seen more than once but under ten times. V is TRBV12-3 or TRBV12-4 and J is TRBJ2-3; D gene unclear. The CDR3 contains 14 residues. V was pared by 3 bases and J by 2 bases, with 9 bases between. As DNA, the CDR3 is TGTGCCAGCAGTTTGATAGCTAACACAGATACGCAGTATTTT. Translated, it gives CASSLIANTDTQYF.

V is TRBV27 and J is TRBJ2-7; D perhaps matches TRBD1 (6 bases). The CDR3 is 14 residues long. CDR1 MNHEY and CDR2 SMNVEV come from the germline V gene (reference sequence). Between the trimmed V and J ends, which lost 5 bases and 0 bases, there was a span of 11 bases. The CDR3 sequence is CASSRDIRSYEQYF. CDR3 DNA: TGTGCCAGCAGTCGGGACATTCGCTCCTACGAGCAGTACTTC.

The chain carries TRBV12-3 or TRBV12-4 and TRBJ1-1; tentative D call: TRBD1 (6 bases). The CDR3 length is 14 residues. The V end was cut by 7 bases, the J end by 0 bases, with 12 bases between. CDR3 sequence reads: CASTPGQMNTEAFF. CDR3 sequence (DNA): TGTGCCAGCACCCCTGGACAGATGAACACTGAAGCTTTCTTT.

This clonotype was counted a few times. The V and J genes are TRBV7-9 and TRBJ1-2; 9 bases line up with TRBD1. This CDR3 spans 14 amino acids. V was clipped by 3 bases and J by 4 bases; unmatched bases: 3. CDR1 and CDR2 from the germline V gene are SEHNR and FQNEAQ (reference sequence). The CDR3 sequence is CASSFDRGAYGYTF. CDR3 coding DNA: TGTGCCAGCAGCTTCGACAGGGGGGCCTATGGCTACACCTTC.

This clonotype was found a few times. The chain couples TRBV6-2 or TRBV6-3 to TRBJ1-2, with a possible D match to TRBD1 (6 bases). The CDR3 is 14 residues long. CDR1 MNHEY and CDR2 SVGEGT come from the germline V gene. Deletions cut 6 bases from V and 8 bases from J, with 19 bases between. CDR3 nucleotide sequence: TGTGCCAGCAGCCGCCAGGGGAACTATGGCGGCTACACCTTC. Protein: CASSRQGNYGGYTF.

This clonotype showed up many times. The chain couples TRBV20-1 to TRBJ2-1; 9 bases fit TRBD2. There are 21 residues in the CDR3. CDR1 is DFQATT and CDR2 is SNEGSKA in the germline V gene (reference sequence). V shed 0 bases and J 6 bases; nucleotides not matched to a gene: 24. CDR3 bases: TGCAGTGCTAGAGATTCGTCGGACGTACCCTCTGGAGGCGGGAGGGGCAATGAGCAGTTCTTC. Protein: CSARDSSDVPSGGGRGNEQFF.

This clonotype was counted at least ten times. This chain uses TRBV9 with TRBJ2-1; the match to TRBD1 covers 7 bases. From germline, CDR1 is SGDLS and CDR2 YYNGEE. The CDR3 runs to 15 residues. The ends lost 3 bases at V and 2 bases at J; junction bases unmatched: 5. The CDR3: CASSARQGAYNEQFF. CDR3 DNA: TGTGCCAGCAGCGCCAGACAGGGCGCCTACAATGAGCAGTTCTTC.

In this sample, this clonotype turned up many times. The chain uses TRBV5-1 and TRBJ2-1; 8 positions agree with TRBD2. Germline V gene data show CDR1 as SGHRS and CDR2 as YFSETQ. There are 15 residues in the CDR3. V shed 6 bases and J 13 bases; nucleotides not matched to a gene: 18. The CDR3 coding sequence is TGCGCCAGCACCTTCGACATCCTAGGATTAGCGGGACAGTTCTTC. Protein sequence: CASTFDILGLAGQFF.

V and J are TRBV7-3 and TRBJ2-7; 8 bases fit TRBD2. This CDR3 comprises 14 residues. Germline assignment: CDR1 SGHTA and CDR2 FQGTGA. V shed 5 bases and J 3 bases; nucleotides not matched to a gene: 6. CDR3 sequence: CASSPGGMHYEQYF. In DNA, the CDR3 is TGTGCCAGCAGCCCGGGGGGGATGCACTACGAGCAGTACTTC.

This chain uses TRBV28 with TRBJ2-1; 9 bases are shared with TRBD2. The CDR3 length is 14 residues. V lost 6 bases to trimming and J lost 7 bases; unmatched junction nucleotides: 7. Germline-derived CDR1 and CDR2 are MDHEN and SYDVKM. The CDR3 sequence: CASRSGLATNEQFF. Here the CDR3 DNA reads TGTGCCAGCAGGTCGGGACTAGCTACGAATGAGCAGTTCTTC.

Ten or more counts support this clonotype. CDR3 sequence reads: CSVDWVGELFF. In DNA form, the CDR3 reads TGCAGCGTCGACTGGGTCGGGGAGCTGTTTTTT. The rearrangement links TRBV29-1 to TRBJ2-2; D remains unclear. From germline, CDR1 is SQVTM and CDR2 ANQGSEA. Trimming shortened V by 6 bases and J by 7 bases, and 9 bases separated the two germline ends. The CDR3 runs to 11 residues.

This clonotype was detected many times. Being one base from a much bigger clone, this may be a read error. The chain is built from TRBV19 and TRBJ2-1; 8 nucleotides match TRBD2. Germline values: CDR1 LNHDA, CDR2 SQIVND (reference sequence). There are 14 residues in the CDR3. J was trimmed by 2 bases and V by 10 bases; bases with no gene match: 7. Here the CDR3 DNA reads TGTGCCAATAGGGTAGCGGGAACCTACAATGAGCAGTTCTTC. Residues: CANRVAGTYNEQFF.

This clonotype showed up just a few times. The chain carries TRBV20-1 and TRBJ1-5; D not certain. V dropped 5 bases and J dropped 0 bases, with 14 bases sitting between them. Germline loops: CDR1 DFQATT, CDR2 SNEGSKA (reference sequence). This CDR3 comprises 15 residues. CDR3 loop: CSALLVASSNQPQHF. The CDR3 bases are TGCAGTGCTCTTTTGGTTGCTTCTAGCAATCAGCCCCAGCATTTT.

CDR3 DNA sequence: TGTGCCAGTAGTATTAAAGGGTACGCCTACGAGCAGTACTTC. The encoded protein is CASSIKGYAYEQYF. The chain is built from TRBV19 and TRBJ2-7; D unclear. The V end lost 3 bases, the J end lost 2 bases, and 11 bases lay between the germline ends. This CDR3 region has 14 residues. Germline CDR1 reads LNHDA; CDR2 reads SQIVND (reference sequence).

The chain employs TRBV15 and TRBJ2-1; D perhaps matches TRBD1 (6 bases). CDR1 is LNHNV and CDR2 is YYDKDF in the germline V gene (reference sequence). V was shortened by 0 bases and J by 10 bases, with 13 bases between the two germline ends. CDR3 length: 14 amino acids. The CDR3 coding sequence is TGTGCCACCAGCAGAGATCCGATTGGGACAGAGCAGTTCTTC. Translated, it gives CATSRDPIGTEQFF.

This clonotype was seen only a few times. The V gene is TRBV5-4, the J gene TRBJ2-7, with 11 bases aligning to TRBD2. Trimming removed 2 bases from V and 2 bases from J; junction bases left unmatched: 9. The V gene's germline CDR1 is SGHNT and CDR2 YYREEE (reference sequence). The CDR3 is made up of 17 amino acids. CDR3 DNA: TGTGCCAGCAGCTTTGGGGGCCTAGCGGGAGGCACCTACGAGCAGTACTTC. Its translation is CASSFGGLAGGTYEQYF.

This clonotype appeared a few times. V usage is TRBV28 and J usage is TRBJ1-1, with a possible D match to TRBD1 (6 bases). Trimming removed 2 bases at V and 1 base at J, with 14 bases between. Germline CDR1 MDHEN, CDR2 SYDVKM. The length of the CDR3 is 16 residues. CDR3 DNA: TGTGCCAGCAGTTTAATTCTTGGGGGCGCGAACACTGAAGCTTTCTTT. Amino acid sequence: CASSLILGGANTEAFF. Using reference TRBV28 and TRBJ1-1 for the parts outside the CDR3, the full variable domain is DVKVTQSSRYLVKRTGEKVFLECVQDMDHENMFWYRQDPGLGLRLIYFSYDVKMKEKGDIPEGYSVSREKKERFSLILESASTNQTSMYLCASSLILGGANTEAFFGQGTRLTVV.

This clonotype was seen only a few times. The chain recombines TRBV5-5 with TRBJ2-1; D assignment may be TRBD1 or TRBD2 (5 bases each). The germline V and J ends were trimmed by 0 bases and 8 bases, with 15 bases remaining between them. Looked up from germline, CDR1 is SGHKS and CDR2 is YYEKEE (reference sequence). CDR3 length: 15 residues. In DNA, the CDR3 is TGTGCCAGCAGCTTGGAGGGGCTGAGGGGCTATGAGCAGTTCTTC. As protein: CASSLEGLRGYEQFF.

As DNA, the CDR3 is TGCAGTGCTAGGTCGACAATGAACTCTGGAAACACCATATATTTT. It yields the protein CSARSTMNSGNTIYF. The chain carries TRBV20-1 and TRBJ1-3; unclear D gene. The CDR3 consists of 15 residues. CDR1 and CDR2 from the germline V gene are DFQATT and SNEGSKA (reference sequence). Trimming removed 3 bases at V and 0 bases at J, with 12 bases between.